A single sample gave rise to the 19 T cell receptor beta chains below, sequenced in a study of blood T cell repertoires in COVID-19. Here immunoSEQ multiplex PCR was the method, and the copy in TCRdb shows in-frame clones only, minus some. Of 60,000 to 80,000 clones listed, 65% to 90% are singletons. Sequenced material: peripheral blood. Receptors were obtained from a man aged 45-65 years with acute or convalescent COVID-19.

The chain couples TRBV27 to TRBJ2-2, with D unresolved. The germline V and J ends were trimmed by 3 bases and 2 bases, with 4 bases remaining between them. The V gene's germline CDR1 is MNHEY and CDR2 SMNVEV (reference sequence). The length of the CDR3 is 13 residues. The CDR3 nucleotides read TGTGCCAGCAGTTTGAGTAACACCGGGGAGCTGTTTTTT. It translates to CASSLSNTGELFF.

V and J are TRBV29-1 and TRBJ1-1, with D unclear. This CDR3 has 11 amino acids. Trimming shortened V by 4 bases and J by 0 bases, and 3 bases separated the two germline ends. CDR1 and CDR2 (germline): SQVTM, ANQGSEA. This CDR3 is CSVGLNTEAFF. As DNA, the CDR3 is TGCAGCGTTGGGCTGAACACTGAAGCTTTCTTT.

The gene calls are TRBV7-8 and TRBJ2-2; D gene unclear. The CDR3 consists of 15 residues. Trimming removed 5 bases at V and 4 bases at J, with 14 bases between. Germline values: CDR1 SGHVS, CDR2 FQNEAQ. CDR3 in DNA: TGTGCCAGCAGCCGGTCGTCGGCGGTCACCGGGGAGCTGTTTTTT. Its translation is CASSRSSAVTGELFF.

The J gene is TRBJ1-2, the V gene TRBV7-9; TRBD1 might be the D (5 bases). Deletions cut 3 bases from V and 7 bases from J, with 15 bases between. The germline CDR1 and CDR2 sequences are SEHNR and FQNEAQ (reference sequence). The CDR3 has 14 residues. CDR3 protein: CASSLGLTPAGYTF. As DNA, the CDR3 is TGTGCCAGCAGCTTGGGACTCACTCCGGCTGGCTACACCTTC.

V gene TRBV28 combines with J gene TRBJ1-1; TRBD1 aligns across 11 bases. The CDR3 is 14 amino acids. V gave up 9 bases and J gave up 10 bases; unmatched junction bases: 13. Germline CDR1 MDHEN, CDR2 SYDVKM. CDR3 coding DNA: TGTGCCAGTCGCCCGGAACGGGACAGGGGGGTAGCTTTCTTT. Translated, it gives CASRPERDRGVAFF.

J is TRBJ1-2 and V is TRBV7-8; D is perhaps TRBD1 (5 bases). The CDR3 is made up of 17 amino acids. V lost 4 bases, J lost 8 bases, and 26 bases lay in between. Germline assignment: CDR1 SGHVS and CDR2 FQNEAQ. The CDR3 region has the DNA TGTGCCAGCAGCTACGGCCCGGGGGGGGAGAACACCTACGGCTACACCTTC. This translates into CASSYGPGGENTYGYTF. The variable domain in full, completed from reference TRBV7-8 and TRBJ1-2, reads GAGVSQSPRYKVAKRGQDVALRCDPISGHVSLFWYQQALGQGPEFLTYFQNEAQLDKSGLPSDRFFAERPEGSVSTLKIQRTQQEDSAVYLCASSYGPGGENTYGYTFGSGTRLTVV.

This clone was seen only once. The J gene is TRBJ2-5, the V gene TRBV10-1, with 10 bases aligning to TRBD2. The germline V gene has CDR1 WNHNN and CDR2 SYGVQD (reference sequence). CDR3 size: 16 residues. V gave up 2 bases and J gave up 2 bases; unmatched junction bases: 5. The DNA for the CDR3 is TGCGCCAGCAGTGAGGGTTGGACTAGCGGTCAAGAGACCCAGTACTTC. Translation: CASSEGWTSGQETQYF.

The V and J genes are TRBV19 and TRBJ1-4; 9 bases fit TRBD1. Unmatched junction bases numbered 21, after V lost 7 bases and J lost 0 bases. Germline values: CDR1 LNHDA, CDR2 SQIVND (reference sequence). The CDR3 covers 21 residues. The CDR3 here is CASTIGQGFDRDRPTNEKLFF. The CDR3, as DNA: TGTGCCAGTACCATCGGACAGGGGTTTGACCGGGATCGACCAACTAATGAAAAACTGTTTTTT. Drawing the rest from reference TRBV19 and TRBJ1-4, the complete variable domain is DGGITQSPKYLFRKEGQNVTLSCEQNLNHDAMYWYRQDPGQGLRLIYYSQIVNDFQKGDIAEGYSVSREKKESFPLTVTSAQKNPTAFYLCASTIGQGFDRDRPTNEKLFFGSGTQLSVL.

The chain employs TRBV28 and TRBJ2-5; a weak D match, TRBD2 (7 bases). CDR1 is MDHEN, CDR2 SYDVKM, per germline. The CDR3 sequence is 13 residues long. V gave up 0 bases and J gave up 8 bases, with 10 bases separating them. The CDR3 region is CASSLWGGATQYF. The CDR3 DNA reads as TGTGCCAGCAGTTTATGGGGGGGGGCAACCCAGTACTTC.

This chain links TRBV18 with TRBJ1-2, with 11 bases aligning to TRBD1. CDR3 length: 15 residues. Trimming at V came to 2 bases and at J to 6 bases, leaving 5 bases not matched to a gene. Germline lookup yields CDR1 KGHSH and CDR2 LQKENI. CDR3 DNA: TGTGCCAGCTCACCAGGCGGACAGGGGGCACATGGCTACACCTTC. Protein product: CASSPGGQGAHGYTF. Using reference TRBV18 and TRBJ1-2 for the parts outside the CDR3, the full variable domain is NAGVMQNPRHLVRRRGQEARLRCSPMKGHSHVYWYRQLPEEGLKFMVYLQKENIIDESGMPKERFSAEFPKEGPSILRIQQVVRGDSAAYFCASSPGGQGAHGYTFGSGTRLTVV.

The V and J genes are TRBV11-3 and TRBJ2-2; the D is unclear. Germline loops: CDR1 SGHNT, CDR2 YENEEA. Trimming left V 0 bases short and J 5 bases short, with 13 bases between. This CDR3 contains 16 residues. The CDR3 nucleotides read TGTGCCAGCAGCTTAGATCTAGGTCAGTCGACCGGGGAGCTGTTTTTT. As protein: CASSLDLGQSTGELFF.

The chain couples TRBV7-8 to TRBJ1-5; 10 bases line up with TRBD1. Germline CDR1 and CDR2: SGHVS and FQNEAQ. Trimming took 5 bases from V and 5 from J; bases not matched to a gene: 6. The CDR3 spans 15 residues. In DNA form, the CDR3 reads TGTGCCAGCAGCAGTAAGGGACAGGGGTATCAGCCCCAGCATTTT. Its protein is CASSSKGQGYQPQHF.

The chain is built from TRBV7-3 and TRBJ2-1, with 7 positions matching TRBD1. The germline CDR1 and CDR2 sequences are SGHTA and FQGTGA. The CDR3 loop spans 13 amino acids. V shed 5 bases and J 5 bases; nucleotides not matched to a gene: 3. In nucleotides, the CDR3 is TGTGCCAGCAGCATGGACAGGAACAATGAGCAGTTCTTC. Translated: CASSMDRNNEQFF.

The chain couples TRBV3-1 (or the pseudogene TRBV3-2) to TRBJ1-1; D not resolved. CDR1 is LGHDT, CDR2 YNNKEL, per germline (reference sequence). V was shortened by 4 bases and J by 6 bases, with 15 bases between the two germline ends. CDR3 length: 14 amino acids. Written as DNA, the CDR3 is TGTGCCAGCAGCCCCCTTGGGAGGGCAGCTGAAGCTTTCTTT. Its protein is CASSPLGRAAEAFF.

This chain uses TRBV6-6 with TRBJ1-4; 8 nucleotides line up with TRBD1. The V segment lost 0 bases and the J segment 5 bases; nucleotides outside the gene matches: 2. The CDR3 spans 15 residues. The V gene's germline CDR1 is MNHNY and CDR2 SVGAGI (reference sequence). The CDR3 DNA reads TGTGCCAGCAGTTACTCACAGGGGGGAAATGAAAAACTGTTTTTT. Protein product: CASSYSQGGNEKLFF.

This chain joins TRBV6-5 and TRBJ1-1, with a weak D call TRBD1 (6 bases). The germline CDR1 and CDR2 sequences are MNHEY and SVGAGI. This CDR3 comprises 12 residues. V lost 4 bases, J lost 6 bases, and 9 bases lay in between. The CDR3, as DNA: TGTGCCAGCAGTTTTAGGGGGTCTGAAGCTTTCTTT. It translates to CASSFRGSEAFF.

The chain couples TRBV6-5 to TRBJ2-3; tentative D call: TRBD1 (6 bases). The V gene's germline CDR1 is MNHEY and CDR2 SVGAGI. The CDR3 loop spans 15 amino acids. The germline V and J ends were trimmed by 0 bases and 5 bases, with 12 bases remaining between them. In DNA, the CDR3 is TGTGCCAGCAGTTACTCCTACTCAGGGGTAGATACGCAGTATTTT. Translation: CASSYSYSGVDTQYF.

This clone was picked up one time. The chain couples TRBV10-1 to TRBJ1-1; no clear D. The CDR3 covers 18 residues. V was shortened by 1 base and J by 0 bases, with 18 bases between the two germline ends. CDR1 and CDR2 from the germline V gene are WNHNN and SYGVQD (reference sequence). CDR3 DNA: TGCGCCAGCAGTGAGTGTCCCCCACGGGGAAGAATGAACACTGAAGCTTTCTTT. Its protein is CASSECPPRGRMNTEAFF.

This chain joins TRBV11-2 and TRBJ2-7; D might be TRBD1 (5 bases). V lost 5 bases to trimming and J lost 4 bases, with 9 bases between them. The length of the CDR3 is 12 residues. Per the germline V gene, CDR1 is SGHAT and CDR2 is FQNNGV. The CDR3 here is CASSPNRYEQYF. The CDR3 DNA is TGTGCCAGCAGCCCTAACAGGTACGAGCAGTACTTC.